A single sample is the source of the 2 T cell receptor beta chains below, sequenced in a study of cytomegalovirus exposure and HLA in healthy donors (dated by TCRdb to 2017 to 2019). The receptor library was made with the immunoSEQ multiplex PCR assay. A mixture of 60 forward primers for TCR Vbeta segments and 13 reverse primers for TCR Jbeta segments was used in the multiplex PCR. TCRdb took over this immuneACCESS table, retaining in-frame rearrangements with V and J assigned. Such tables are incomplete; in checked studies, under half of the missing clones stem from an unresolved V gene, and the remainder is unexplained. Across this sample there are 150,000 or so clones, with around 80% seen only once. The leading ten clones occupy roughly 4.7% of the sample. The sequenced sample was PBMCs. These receptors all stem from a woman aged 45-59 years in good health and CMV-seropositive.

The V gene is TRBV5-6, the J gene TRBJ2-5, with 11 bases identical to TRBD2. This CDR3 region has 17 residues. V lost 0 bases to trimming and J lost 5 bases; unmatched junction nucleotides: 9. The germline gives CDR1 SGHDT, CDR2 YYEEEE. CDR3 protein: CASSLAFSGRAGETQYF. CDR3 sequence (DNA): TGTGCCAGCAGCTTGGCTTTTAGCGGGAGGGCCGGGGAGACCCAGTACTTC.

CDR3 sequence (DNA): TGTGCCACCGACAGGGACTTCGGCAATCAGCCCCAGCATTTT. Protein: CATDRDFGNQPQHF. This sequence joins TRBV6-1 and TRBJ1-5, with 7 bases that match TRBD1. V gave up 10 bases and J gave up 2 bases; unmatched junction bases: 8. Germline V gives CDR1 MNHNS, CDR2 SASEGT. There are 14 residues in the CDR3.